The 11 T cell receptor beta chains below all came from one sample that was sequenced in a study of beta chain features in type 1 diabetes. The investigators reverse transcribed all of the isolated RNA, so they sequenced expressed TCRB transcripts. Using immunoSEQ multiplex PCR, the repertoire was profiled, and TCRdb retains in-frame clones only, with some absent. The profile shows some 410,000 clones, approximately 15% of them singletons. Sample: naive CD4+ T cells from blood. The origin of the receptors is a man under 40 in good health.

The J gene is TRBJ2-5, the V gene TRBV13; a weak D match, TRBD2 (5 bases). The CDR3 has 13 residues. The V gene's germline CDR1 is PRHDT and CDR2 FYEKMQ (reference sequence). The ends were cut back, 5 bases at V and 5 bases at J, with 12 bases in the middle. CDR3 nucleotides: TGTGCCAGCAGCCGTGCAGCGGAGGAGACCCAGTACTTC. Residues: CASSRAAEETQYF.

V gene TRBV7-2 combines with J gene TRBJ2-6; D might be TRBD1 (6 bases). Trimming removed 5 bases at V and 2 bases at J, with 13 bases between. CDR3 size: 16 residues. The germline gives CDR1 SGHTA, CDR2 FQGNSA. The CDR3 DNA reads TGTGCCAGCAGCCCCCCCGGGACAACTGGGGCCAACGTCCTGACTTTC. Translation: CASSPPGTTGANVLTF.

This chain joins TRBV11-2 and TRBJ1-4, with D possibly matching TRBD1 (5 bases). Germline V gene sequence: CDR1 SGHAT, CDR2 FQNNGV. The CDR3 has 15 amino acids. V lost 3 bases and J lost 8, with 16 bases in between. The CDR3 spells CASSFYRFRGEKLFF. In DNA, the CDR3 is TGTGCCAGCAGCTTCTACAGGTTCCGAGGCGAAAAACTGTTTTTT.

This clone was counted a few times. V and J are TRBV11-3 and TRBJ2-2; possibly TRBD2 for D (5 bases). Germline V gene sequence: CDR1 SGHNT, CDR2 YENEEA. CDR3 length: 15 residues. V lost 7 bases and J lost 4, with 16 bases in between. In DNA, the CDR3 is TGTGCCAGCACCCCTCCGGGCCGGGGCACCGGGGAGCTGTTTTTT. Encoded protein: CASTPPGRGTGELFF.

DNA for the CDR3: TGTGCCAGCAGCTCCGACAGAAACATTCAGTACTTC. Protein sequence: CASSSDRNIQYF. V is TRBV11-2 and J is TRBJ2-4; a weak D match, TRBD1 (5 bases). The CDR3 sequence is 12 residues long. Trimming cost V 4 bases and J 6 bases, with 7 bases left between them. The germline gives CDR1 SGHAT, CDR2 FQNNGV.

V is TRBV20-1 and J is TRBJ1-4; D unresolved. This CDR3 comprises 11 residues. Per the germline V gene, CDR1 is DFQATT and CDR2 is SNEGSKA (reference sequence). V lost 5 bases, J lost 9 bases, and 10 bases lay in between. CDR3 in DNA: TGCAGTGCTGAGGGTTCACAAAAACTGTTTTTT. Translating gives CSAEGSQKLFF.

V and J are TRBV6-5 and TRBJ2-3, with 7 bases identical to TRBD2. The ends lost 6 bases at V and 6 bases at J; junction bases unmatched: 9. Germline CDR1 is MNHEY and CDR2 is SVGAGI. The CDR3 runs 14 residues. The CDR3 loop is CASRRGTNADTQYF. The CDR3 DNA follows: TGTGCCAGCAGGCGCGGGACTAACGCGGATACGCAGTATTTT.

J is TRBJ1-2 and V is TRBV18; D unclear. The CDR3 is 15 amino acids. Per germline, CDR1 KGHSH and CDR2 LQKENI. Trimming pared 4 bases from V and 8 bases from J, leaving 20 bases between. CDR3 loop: CASSLLSGDERGYTF. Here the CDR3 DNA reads TGTGCCAGCTCACTTCTATCGGGAGATGAGAGGGGCTACACCTTC.

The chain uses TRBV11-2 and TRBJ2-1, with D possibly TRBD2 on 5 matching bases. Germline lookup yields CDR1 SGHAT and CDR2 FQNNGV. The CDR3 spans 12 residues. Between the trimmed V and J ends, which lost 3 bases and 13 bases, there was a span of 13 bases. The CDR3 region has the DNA TGTGCCAGCAGCTTCGGACTGAATTTCCAGTTCTTC. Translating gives CASSFGLNFQFF.

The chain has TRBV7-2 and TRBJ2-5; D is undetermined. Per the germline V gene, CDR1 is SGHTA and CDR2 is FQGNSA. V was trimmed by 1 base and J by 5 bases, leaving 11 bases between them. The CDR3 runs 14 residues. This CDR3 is CASSLVGSWETQYF. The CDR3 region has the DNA TGTGCCAGCAGCTTAGTGGGTAGCTGGGAGACCCAGTACTTC.

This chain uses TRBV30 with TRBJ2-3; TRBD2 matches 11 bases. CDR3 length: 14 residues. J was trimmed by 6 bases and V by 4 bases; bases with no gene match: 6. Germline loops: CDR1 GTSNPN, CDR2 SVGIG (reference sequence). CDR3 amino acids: CAWTSGRITDTQYF. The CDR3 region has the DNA TGTGCCTGGACTAGCGGGAGGATAACGGATACGCAGTATTTT.